Following are 18 T cell receptor beta chains from one sample sequenced in a study of blood T cell repertoires in COVID-19. Sequencing was performed with immunoSEQ multiplex PCR; in TCRdb, only in-frame clones are kept and a portion is missing. The sample holds 150,000 or so clones, 86% seen once. The source material was PBMCs or T cells enriched from blood (not recorded which). The receptor source for this set is a man aged 45-60 years who had recovered from COVID-19.

The CDR3 reads CASRPSGWNHEQFF. CDR3 sequence (DNA): TGTGCCAGTAGGCCCTCGGGGTGGAACCATGAGCAGTTCTTC. The chain is built from TRBV19 and TRBJ2-1; possible D gene TRBD2, 5 bases. CDR1 is LNHDA, CDR2 SQIVND, per germline (reference sequence). V dropped 6 bases and J dropped 8 bases, with 17 bases sitting between them. This CDR3 region has 14 residues.

The chain joins TRBV11-2 to TRBJ1-6, with D unresolved. V shed 5 bases and J shed 12 bases, with 17 bases lying between them. The CDR3 totals 14 residues. Germline V gives CDR1 SGHAT, CDR2 FQNNGV. DNA for the CDR3: TGTGCCAGCAGCCCCGCGCTTGCTCGAGTACCCCTCCACTTT. Its translation: CASSPALARVPLHF.

The chain couples TRBV15 to TRBJ1-5; D unclear. The V end lost 0 bases, the J end lost 3 bases, and 9 bases lay between the germline ends. Per germline, CDR1 LNHNV and CDR2 YYDKDF (reference sequence). The CDR3 spans 15 residues. The CDR3 sequence is CATSRDVGSNQPQHF. The DNA for the CDR3 is TGTGCCACCAGCAGAGATGTCGGGTCCAATCAGCCCCAGCATTTT.

The chain links TRBV6-1 to TRBJ2-1, with 9 positions matching TRBD2. Germline V gene data show CDR1 as MNHNS and CDR2 as SASEGT. The J segment lost 6 bases and the V segment lost 7 bases, leaving 10 bases of the junction unmatched. The CDR3 consists of 15 residues. The DNA of the CDR3 is TGTGCCAGCACTAACCCTGGCGGGGGGGCCAATGAGCAGTTCTTC. It encodes CASTNPGGGANEQFF.

The V and J genes are TRBV12-3 or TRBV12-4 and TRBJ1-2, with D maybe TRBD1 (6 bases). This CDR3 is 12 amino acids long. V lost 5 bases and J lost 2, with 6 bases in between. The CDR3 is CASSDRNYGYTF. The CDR3, as DNA: TGTGCCAGCAGTGACAGGAACTATGGCTACACCTTC.

This clone occurred a few times. This chain uses TRBV4-1 with TRBJ2-7, with 8 bases that match TRBD1. Germline V lookup: CDR1 MGHRA, CDR2 YSYEKL. CDR3 length: 13 amino acids. The V segment lost 7 bases and the J segment 4 bases; nucleotides outside the gene matches: 6. The DNA for the CDR3 is TGCGCCAGCACCAAGACAGGGGATTACGAGCAGTACTTC. Its protein is CASTKTGDYEQYF.

This chain links TRBV28 with TRBJ2-2; no reliable D call. The CDR3 contains 13 residues. The V and J ends lost 2 bases and 4 bases respectively, with 5 bases between them. The germline gives CDR1 MDHEN, CDR2 SYDVKM. CDR3 amino acids: CASSLGSTGELFF. In nucleotides, the CDR3 is TGTGCCAGCAGTTTAGGTAGCACCGGGGAGCTGTTTTTT.

The chain recombines TRBV27 with TRBJ1-5; TRBD1 agrees at 7 bases. V lost 4 bases to trimming and J lost 0 bases; unmatched junction nucleotides: 9. Germline V gene sequence: CDR1 MNHEY, CDR2 SMNVEV (reference sequence). The CDR3 consists of 17 residues. The CDR3 reads CASSSGQAPYSNQPQHF. The CDR3 DNA is TGTGCCAGCAGTTCCGGACAGGCCCCTTATAGCAATCAGCCCCAGCATTTT.

The rearrangement links TRBV19 to TRBJ1-1; D call uncertain. The CDR3 runs 14 residues. The V end lost 5 bases, the J end lost 2 bases, and 12 bases lay between the germline ends. Germline V gives CDR1 LNHDA, CDR2 SQIVND (reference sequence). DNA of the CDR3: TGTGCCAGTAGTCTTCAGATGTCTAACACTGAAGCTTTCTTT. Residues: CASSLQMSNTEAFF.

CDR3 in amino acids: CASSYSGASNYGYTF. The CDR3 DNA sequence: TGTGCCAGCAGTTACTCAGGGGCGTCTAACTATGGCTACACCTTC. This chain links TRBV6-5 with TRBJ1-2; perhaps TRBD1 as D (5 bases). Trimming took 0 bases from V and 0 from J, leaving 8 bases between them. The germline gives CDR1 MNHEY, CDR2 SVGAGI. CDR3 length: 15 amino acids.

CDR3 DNA sequence: TGTGCCAGCAGCGTAGATGAGGCGCGCACTGAAGCTTTCTTT. This gives the protein CASSVDEARTEAFF. This sequence joins TRBV9 and TRBJ1-1; D remains ambiguous. This CDR3 is built from 14 residues. Germline V gene data show CDR1 as SGDLS and CDR2 as YYNGEE. V dropped 0 bases and J dropped 4 bases, with 10 bases sitting between them.

The V and J genes are TRBV24-1 and TRBJ2-1; 10 bases fit TRBD2. Germline V gene data show CDR1 as KGHDR and CDR2 as SFDVKD. The CDR3 runs to 18 residues. The junction had 13 bases not matched to a gene; V was cut back by 0 bases and J by 9 bases. This CDR3 is CATSDLQRSSGSGSEQFF. DNA for the CDR3: TGTGCCACCAGTGATTTGCAACGGTCTAGCGGGAGCGGAAGTGAGCAGTTCTTC.

CDR3 bases: TGTGCCAGCAGCTTAAGCTTGAGATCTGAAGCTTTCTTT. Translating gives CASSLSLRSEAFF. The chain recombines TRBV7-3 with TRBJ1-1; D unresolved. CDR3 length: 13 amino acids. The V end was cut by 1 base, the J end by 6 bases, with 9 bases between. Germline V gene sequence: CDR1 SGHTA, CDR2 FQGTGA.

The chain uses TRBV6-2 or TRBV6-3 and TRBJ1-5; 7 positions match TRBD1. The CDR3 length is 13 residues. Germline V gives CDR1 MNHEY, CDR2 SVGEGT. Germline trimming cut 6 bases from V and 4 bases from J; bases unmatched to any gene: 3. The CDR3 spells CASSGTANQPQHF. The DNA of the CDR3 is TGTGCCAGCAGCGGGACAGCTAATCAGCCCCAGCATTTT.

For the CDR3, the DNA is TGCAGCGTTGTATGGTCCCTCGGGCAGCCCCAGCATTTT. Translating it yields CSVVWSLGQPQHF. The chain recombines TRBV29-1 with TRBJ1-5; D is unresolved. CDR1 and CDR2 from the germline V gene are SQVTM and ANQGSEA. This CDR3 comprises 13 residues. With 4 bases removed from V and 7 bases from J, the gap between germline ends came to 14 bases. The full variable domain, completed using reference TRBV29-1 and TRBJ1-5, is SAVISQKPSRDICQRGTSLTIQCQVDSQVTMMFWYRQQPGQSLTLIATANQGSEATYESGFVIDKFPISRPNLTFSTLTVSNMSPEDSSIYLCSVVWSLGQPQHFGDGTRLSIL.

The J gene is TRBJ2-3, the V gene TRBV14; 8 bases line up with TRBD2. Germline-derived CDR1 and CDR2 are SGHDN and FVKESK. CDR3 size: 15 residues. V lost 4 bases and J lost 0; bases outside the gene matches: 3. CDR3 sequence reads: CASSLRGGSTDTQYF. DNA for the CDR3: TGTGCCAGCAGCCTTCGGGGGGGAAGCACAGATACGCAGTATTTT.

The genes are TRBV7-3 and TRBJ1-1; weak D call: TRBD1 (5 bases). CDR3 size: 14 residues. The V gene lost 5 bases and the J gene lost 4 bases, with 14 bases spanning the gap. Germline CDR1 is SGHTA and CDR2 is FQGTGA. The CDR3, as DNA: TGTGCCAGCAGCCCCGGGGGAATCGGCACTGAAGCTTTCTTT. Translating gives CASSPGGIGTEAFF.

This chain joins TRBV9 and TRBJ1-4; 8 bases match TRBD1. CDR3 length: 17 amino acids. Germline V CDR1 and CDR2: SGDLS, YYNGEE. The V gene end was trimmed by 4 bases and the J gene end by 3 bases; junction bases not matched to a gene: 11. CDR3 in amino acids: CASSPRTGTGSNEKLFF. CDR3 DNA: TGTGCCAGCAGCCCGAGAACCGGGACAGGCTCTAATGAAAAACTGTTTTTT.